These 10 T cell receptor beta chains were sequenced from one sample in a study of CD8+ T cells in alopecia areata. Sequencing templates came from extracted RNA that was reverse transcribed into cDNA. Sequencing was performed with immunoSEQ multiplex PCR; in TCRdb, only in-frame clones are kept and a portion is missing. The sample has about 250,000 clones, roughly two thirds seen once. The material sequenced was CD4+ T cells sorted from blood, taken at week 0. All receptors come from a human donor with alopecia areata.

This clone was observed a handful of times. The rearrangement uses TRBV29-1 and TRBJ1-1; D ambiguous. Germline V gene sequence: CDR1 SQVTM, CDR2 ANQGSEA. V was clipped by 1 base and J by 2 bases, with 8 bases between them. CDR3 length equals 13 residues. CDR3 sequence (DNA): TGCAGCGTTGAAGTTGGGCCTAACACTGAAGCTTTCTTT. Translating gives CSVEVGPNTEAFF.

The chain carries TRBV15 and TRBJ2-2, with TRBD2 as a possible D gene (5 bases). CDR3 length equals 15 residues. CDR1 and CDR2 (germline): LNHNV, YYDKDF (reference sequence). V was pared by 5 bases and J by 7 bases, with 17 bases between. This CDR3 reads CATSPRRVLGGELFF. The CDR3, as DNA: TGTGCCACCAGCCCCCGGCGGGTTCTGGGCGGGGAGCTGTTTTTT. Variable domain in full (rest from reference TRBV15 and TRBJ2-2): DAMVIQNPRYQVTQFGKPVTLSCSQTLNHNVMYWYQQKSSQAPKLLFHYYDKDFNNEADTPDNFQSRRPNTSFCFLDIRSPGLGDTAMYLCATSPRRVLGGELFFGEGSRLTVL.

This chain links TRBV5-4 with TRBJ2-3, with TRBD1 matching 9 bases. Germline lookup yields CDR1 SGHNT and CDR2 YYREEE (reference sequence). The junction had 8 bases not matched to a gene; V was cut back by 4 bases and J by 2 bases. The CDR3 sequence is 16 residues long. Here the CDR3 DNA reads TGTGCCAGCAGCGCTTCCGGGACAGGGCTCACAGATACGCAGTATTTT. This gives the protein CASSASGTGLTDTQYF.

This clone was seen a few times. The V call is TRBV5-1, the J call TRBJ1-2, with D possibly TRBD1 on 6 matching bases. Germline CDR1 is SGHRS and CDR2 is YFSETQ. The CDR3 is made up of 17 amino acids. Trimming pared 1 base from V and 1 base from J, leaving 17 bases between. DNA of the CDR3: TGCGCCAGCAGCTTGTTACCCAGACAGGACGATAACTATGGCTACACCTTC. Residues: CASSLLPRQDDNYGYTF.

The chain has TRBV19 and TRBJ2-3, with D possibly TRBD1 on 6 matching bases. Germline V lookup: CDR1 LNHDA, CDR2 SQIVND (reference sequence). The CDR3 runs 17 residues. Trimming took 5 bases from V and 1 from J, leaving 19 bases between them. Here the CDR3 reads CASSWGFQGPRTDTQYF. The CDR3 DNA follows: TGTGCCAGTAGTTGGGGCTTTCAGGGGCCACGCACAGATACGCAGTATTTT.

In DNA form, the CDR3 reads TGCAGCGTTACTCAACTAGCGGGGCGCGGCGAGCAGTACTTC. Its protein is CSVTQLAGRGEQYF. The chain links TRBV29-1 to TRBJ2-7; 10 bases are shared with TRBD2. The germline V gene has CDR1 SQVTM and CDR2 ANQGSEA. Losses at the gene ends were 5 bases for V and 6 bases for J; bases not matched to a gene: 10. CDR3 length equals 14 residues.

V gene TRBV30 combines with J gene TRBJ1-6; D gene uncertain. The CDR3 length is 15 residues. Trimming shortened V by 4 bases and J by 2 bases, and 12 bases separated the two germline ends. Germline assignment: CDR1 GTSNPN and CDR2 SVGIG (reference sequence). The CDR3, as DNA: TGTGCCTGGAACAACGGGAGGGCCTATAATTCACCCCTCCACTTT. Its protein is CAWNNGRAYNSPLHF.

The V gene is TRBV12-5, the J gene TRBJ2-1; no reliable D call. Between the trimmed V and J ends, which lost 10 bases and 12 bases, there was a span of 25 bases. The CDR3 sequence is 14 residues long. CDR1 is LGHNT, CDR2 FRNRAP, per germline. This CDR3 reads CATSSGPRILGQFF. In DNA, the CDR3 is TGTGCTACCTCTTCCGGGCCCCGCATTTTAGGGCAGTTCTTC.

This clone was seen a handful of times. V is TRBV7-9 and J is TRBJ2-7; 9 bases are a match to TRBD1. V shed 6 bases and J 6 bases; nucleotides not matched to a gene: 9. The CDR3 is 14 residues long. The germline V gene encodes CDR1 SEHNR and CDR2 FQNEAQ (reference sequence). The CDR3 DNA sequence: TGTGCCAGCAGTAGCCGGGACAGGGATTTCGAGCAGTACTTC. Translated, it gives CASSSRDRDFEQYF.

The rearrangement joins TRBV7-2 to TRBJ2-4; 7 bases align to TRBD2. Per the germline V gene, CDR1 is SGHTA and CDR2 is FQGNSA. There are 13 residues in the CDR3. J was trimmed by 9 bases and V by 5 bases; bases with no gene match: 7. The chain's CDR3 is CASSTQGLFIQYF. The CDR3, as DNA: TGTGCCAGCAGCACCCAGGGACTATTCATTCAGTACTTC. The variable domain in full, completed from reference TRBV7-2 and TRBJ2-4, reads GAGVSQSPSNKVTEKGKDVELRCDPISGHTALYWYRQSLGQGLEFLIYFQGNSAPDKSGLPSDRFSAERTGGSVSTLTIQRTQQEDSAVYLCASSTQGLFIQYFGAGTRLSVL.